This T cell receptor (beta chain) was recovered during a study of T cell responses to AZD1222 COVID-19 vaccine. Clones were read by immunoSEQ multiplex PCR, and TCRdb kept only the in-frame ones, dropping some. The table shows around 99,000 clones, with approximately 86% occurring only once. J was trimmed by 3 bases and V by 4 bases; bases with no gene match: 2. Germline CDR1 LNHDA, CDR2 SQIVND (reference sequence). This CDR3 contains 13 residues. This specimen consisted of peripheral blood, obtained on day 0 of MenACWY control vaccination. This chain connects TRBV19 to TRBJ2-5; TRBD1 aligns across 7 bases. The clonotype comes from an adult in good health. CDR3 protein: CASSRDREETQYF. In nucleotides, the CDR3 is TGTGCCAGTAGTAGGGACAGAGAAGAGACCCAGTACTTC.